The 25 T cell receptor beta chains given below trace back to one sample, sequenced in a study of human T cells and chemical hapten exposure. This sample's time point: patch test 2, 6 weeks after DPC sensitization. Treatment of the sample: therapeutic diphenylcyclopropenone sensitization with weekly scalp DPC. One entry per CDR3 protein results from TCRdb running MiXCR on the RACE reads. The table lists approximately 87,000 distinct CDR3 sequences, about an eighth of them singletons. The material sequenced was whole blood, taken in connection with sensitization to the hapten diphenylcyclopropenone (DPC). The origin of the receptors is a woman aged 40 to 50 with alopecia areata. Some clones in this sample may be carry-over from other donors' samples.

This clonotype was detected ten times or more. The chain is built from TRBV19 and TRBJ2-2, with 8 bases that match TRBD1. Germline CDR1 and CDR2: LNHDA and SQIVND (reference sequence). V dropped 6 bases and J dropped 6; count of bases not matched to a gene: 9. CDR3 length: 15 amino acids. For the CDR3, the DNA is TGTGCCAGTAGCAATTACGACAGGGGCGCCGGGGAGCTGTTTTTT. Translating it yields CASSNYDRGAGELFF.

This clonotype was counted a few times. The chain is built from TRBV6-2 or TRBV6-3 and TRBJ2-6; 7 bases are shared with TRBD1. This CDR3 is built from 16 residues. The junction had 1 base not matched to a gene; V was cut back by 2 bases and J by 0 bases. Germline CDR1 and CDR2: MNHEY and SVGEGT. The DNA of the CDR3 is TGTGCCAGCAGTTACCGACAGGGCTCTGGGGCCAACGTCCTGACTTTC. Its translation: CASSYRQGSGANVLTF.

The CDR3 protein is CASSFSPGYGDTQYF. CDR3 DNA: TGTGCCAGCAGCTTTTCGCCGGGTTATGGGGATACGCAGTATTTT. The chain combines TRBV7-6 with TRBJ2-3; D gene uncertain. The germline V gene has CDR1 SGHVS and CDR2 FNYEAQ. Trimming took off 3 bases at V and 6 bases at J, with 16 bases between the two ends. There are 15 residues in the CDR3.

This clonotype was seen many times. The V gene is TRBV4-2, the J gene TRBJ1-1; 7 bases align to TRBD1. The ends lost 5 bases at V and 0 bases at J; junction bases unmatched: 9. In germline, CDR1 is LGHNA, CDR2 YNFKEQ. The CDR3 extends over 16 amino acids. The CDR3 nucleotides read TGTGCCAGCAGCTCAGGGGACAGCCGAATGAACACTGAAGCTTTCTTT. It codes for CASSSGDSRMNTEAFF.

V usage is TRBV3-1 and J usage is TRBJ2-7; D unresolved. The germline V gene has CDR1 LGHDT and CDR2 YNNKEL (reference sequence). The CDR3 runs 14 residues. The V end lost 4 bases, the J end lost 9 bases, and 19 bases lay between the germline ends. This CDR3 reads CASSPSLGYAVQYF. The CDR3 nucleotides read TGTGCCAGCAGCCCATCTTTGGGGTACGCCGTGCAGTACTTC.

In the case of this clonotype: A much bigger clone sits one base away, suggesting this may be a read error. The J gene is TRBJ2-3, the V gene TRBV7-6; TRBD2 is a possible D gene (7 bases). Trimming left V 7 bases short and J 2 bases short, with 13 bases between. This CDR3 region has 14 residues. Germline CDR1 and CDR2: SGHVS and FNYEAQ. The CDR3 nucleotides read TGTGCCAGCATCCGCGGGGGCACCACAGATACGCAGTATTTT. Protein sequence: CASIRGGTTDTQYF.

This rearrangement joins TRBV18 to TRBJ2-2; possible D gene TRBD1, 5 bases. CDR1 KGHSH and CDR2 LQKENI come from the germline V gene. The CDR3 contains 18 residues. The V gene lost 0 bases and the J gene lost 0 bases, with 14 bases spanning the gap. The CDR3 DNA reads TGTGCCAGCTCACCACCGTCCAGACAGAATGCGAACACCGGGGAGCTGTTTTTT. Translating it yields CASSPPSRQNANTGELFF.

This clonotype was seen a handful of times. The chain joins TRBV20-1 to TRBJ1-3; D is undetermined. The CDR3 consists of 11 residues. The V end was cut by 4 bases, the J end by 4 bases, with 5 bases between. Germline V gives CDR1 DFQATT, CDR2 SNEGSKA (reference sequence). This CDR3 is CSAKWGNTIYF. The CDR3 DNA sequence: TGCAGTGCTAAGTGGGGAAACACCATATATTTT.

The table lists this clonotype with many counts. This sequence joins TRBV2 and TRBJ2-5; 10 bases match TRBD2. J gave up 2 bases and V 7 bases, and 16 bases lay outside the gene matches. The length of the CDR3 is 18 residues. Germline assignment: CDR1 SNHLY and CDR2 FYNNEI. The CDR3 DNA follows: TGTGCCAGCACCCTCCTGGGGGTAGCGGGAGGACGACAAGAGACCCAGTACTTC. Protein product: CASTLLGVAGGRQETQYF.

This clonotype was recorded a few times. The genes are TRBV20-1 and TRBJ2-7, with D maybe TRBD2 (6 bases). Germline V gene lookup returns CDR1 DFQATT and CDR2 SNEGSKA (reference sequence). This CDR3 region has 13 residues. The V gene lost 4 bases and the J gene lost 6 bases, with 16 bases spanning the gap. CDR3 bases: TGCAGTGCTAAGGGAGGTGTGCAAGGCGAGCAGTACTTC. This gives the protein CSAKGGVQGEQYF.

The sample holds a few counts of this clonotype. The chain is built from TRBV29-1 and TRBJ2-3, with a possible D match to TRBD2 (6 bases). V lost 6 bases and J 2 bases, leaving 12 bases between the germline ends. CDR1 is SQVTM and CDR2 is ANQGSEA in the germline V gene. This CDR3 spans 13 amino acids. CDR3 sequence: CSVIAEPTDTQYF. Here the CDR3 DNA reads TGCAGCGTCATAGCGGAGCCCACAGATACGCAGTATTTT.

This clonotype was seen a handful of times. This chain uses TRBV7-2 with TRBJ2-2; D gene ambiguous. Germline V CDR1 and CDR2: SGHTA, FQGNSA. The CDR3 covers 13 residues. Trimming left V 2 bases short and J 4 bases short, with 5 bases between. The CDR3 coding sequence is TGTGCCAGCAGCTTACAGCGCACCGGGGAGCTGTTTTTT. Encoded protein: CASSLQRTGELFF.

The chain links TRBV20-1 to TRBJ2-7, with no clear D. Germline CDR1 DFQATT, CDR2 SNEGSKA (reference sequence). The CDR3 loop spans 11 amino acids. Trimming took off 8 bases at V and 7 bases at J, with 15 bases between the two ends. CDR3 loop: CSSMVGSEQYF. CDR3 nucleotides: TGCAGTTCTATGGTTGGTTCGGAGCAGTACTTC.

This sequence joins TRBV7-3 and TRBJ2-5, with TRBD2 matching 13 bases. With V trimmed by 5 bases and J by 1 base, 7 bases remained unmatched. Per germline, CDR1 SGHTA and CDR2 FQGTGA. CDR3 length equals 17 residues. CDR3 sequence: CASSQEGLAGPQETQYF. The CDR3 DNA follows: TGTGCCAGCAGCCAAGAGGGACTAGCGGGGCCCCAAGAGACCCAGTACTTC.

This clonotype was counted ten times or more. The chain recombines TRBV20-1 with TRBJ2-3, with 10 bases fitting TRBD2. Germline V CDR1 and CDR2: DFQATT, SNEGSKA (reference sequence). The CDR3 runs 15 residues. Trimming at V came to 6 bases and at J to 2 bases, leaving 8 bases not matched to a gene. This CDR3 reads CSAAGLAGDTDTQYF. The DNA for the CDR3 is TGCAGTGCCGCGGGCCTAGCGGGGGACACAGATACGCAGTATTTT.

The sample holds a few counts of this clonotype. The rearrangement links TRBV6-1 to TRBJ1-4; perhaps TRBD1 as D (5 bases). Germline V gene lookup returns CDR1 MNHNS and CDR2 SASEGT. The CDR3 is made up of 18 amino acids. V lost 6 bases and J lost 0, with 20 bases in between. The DNA of the CDR3 is TGTGCCAGCAGCCGTGTAGGGGTCTCTATCGCAACTAATGAAAAACTGTTTTTT. Its protein is CASSRVGVSIATNEKLFF.

This clonotype appeared many times. The CDR3 region has the DNA TGTGCCAGCAGTTTAAAGGGAGAAGGTTCACCCCTCCACTTT. This gives the protein CASSLKGEGSPLHF. The chain recombines TRBV12-3 or TRBV12-4 with TRBJ1-6; D is unclear. V was cut by 2 bases and J by 9 bases, with 11 bases left in between. This CDR3 spans 14 amino acids.

This clonotype was picked up a small number of times. The chain is built from TRBV29-1 and TRBJ2-2; D remains ambiguous. This CDR3 contains 12 residues. V was shortened by 6 bases and J by 3 bases, with 8 bases between the two germline ends. Germline V gene sequence: CDR1 SQVTM, CDR2 ANQGSEA. Here the CDR3 reads CSVGQHTGELFF. The CDR3 region has the DNA TGCAGCGTCGGGCAGCACACCGGGGAGCTGTTTTTT.

Only a few counts were recorded for this clonotype. The chain has TRBV29-1 and TRBJ1-1; D is unclear. Germline CDR1 SQVTM, CDR2 ANQGSEA. The CDR3 totals 12 residues. Trimming pared 7 bases from V and 1 base from J, leaving 10 bases between. CDR3 DNA: TGCAGCGGAAGAGTGGGGAACACTGAAGCTTTCTTT. Its translation: CSGRVGNTEAFF.

J is TRBJ1-5 and V is TRBV2, with D perhaps TRBD1 (5 bases). CDR3 length equals 13 residues. The germline V gene has CDR1 SNHLY and CDR2 FYNNEI. Trimming removed 10 bases at V and 3 bases at J, with 13 bases between. In DNA form, the CDR3 reads TGTGCCATAGGACAAGATCCCAATCAGCCCCAGCATTTT. This encodes CAIGQDPNQPQHF.

This clonotype occurred a few times. V usage is TRBV2 and J usage is TRBJ2-1, with 11 nucleotides matching TRBD2. V lost 8 bases to trimming and J lost 3 bases; unmatched junction nucleotides: 0. This CDR3 has 13 residues. Per germline, CDR1 SNHLY and CDR2 FYNNEI. The CDR3 here is CASGTSGYNEQFF. CDR3 sequence (DNA): TGTGCCAGCGGGACTAGCGGCTACAATGAGCAGTTCTTC.

The chain employs TRBV18 and TRBJ2-7; either TRBD1 or TRBD2 may fit D (5 bases each). The CDR3 is made up of 14 amino acids. Germline lookup yields CDR1 KGHSH and CDR2 LQKENI. Trimming shortened V by 6 bases and J by 2 bases, and 14 bases separated the two germline ends. The CDR3 region has the DNA TGTGCCAGCTCGCTCCGGGACGGTCCCTACGAGCAGTACTTC. Protein: CASSLRDGPYEQYF.

V usage is TRBV5-1 and J usage is TRBJ2-5; 9 nucleotides line up with TRBD2. CDR3 length equals 12 residues. Germline assignment: CDR1 SGHRS and CDR2 YFSETQ. V trimming: 7 bases; J trimming: 5 bases; junction bases outside the gene matches: 3. The CDR3 bases are TGCGCCAGCGGGACTAGCAGGGAGACCCAGTACTTC. The encoded protein is CASGTSRETQYF.

This clonotype was counted between two and nine times. V is TRBV7-9 and J is TRBJ2-5; D unresolved. The CDR3 extends over 16 amino acids. V lost 1 base, J lost 3 bases, and 15 bases lay in between. The V gene's germline CDR1 is SEHNR and CDR2 FQNEAQ (reference sequence). CDR3 coding DNA: TGTGCCAGCAGCTTAGGGGGTCCCGTCTCGGAAGAGACCCAGTACTTC. Translating gives CASSLGGPVSEETQYF.

The J gene is TRBJ1-5, the V gene TRBV6-6, with 7 bases fitting TRBD1. CDR1 and CDR2 (germline): MNHNY, SVGAGI (reference sequence). The V gene end was trimmed by 0 bases and the J gene end by 3 bases; junction bases not matched to a gene: 11. The CDR3 runs 18 residues. Here the CDR3 DNA reads TGTGCCAGCAGTTACTCGAAAGTTCCAGGGGGTATCAATCAGCCCCAGCATTTT. Protein product: CASSYSKVPGGINQPQHF.